This T cell receptor (beta chain) was sequenced during a study of T cells in Graves' hyperthyroidism and ophthalmopathy. Broader study findings: From stable hyperthyroidism, ophthalmopathy was set apart by a 13 V-J model. Most clonotypes expanded in the thyroid (above 0.001) were also present in blood. Ophthalmopathy onset followed model prediction by a median about 6.9 months.

Criteria for exclusion of patients were uncontrolled infection, other autoimmune disease, pregnancy or lactation. There are many counts of this clonotype. What it recognizes is unknown. TCR beta CDR3 sequences were amplified from RNA transcripts. The primer set for the first-round RT-PCR of the TCR CDR3 was HTBI. Each CDR3 protein gets one entry after TCRdb re-called the multiplex PCR reads with MiXCR. The sample has 370,000 or so distinct CDR3 sequences, around an eighth seen once. In germline, CDR1 is SGHRS, CDR2 YFSETQ. Trimming pared 5 bases from V and 4 bases from J, leaving 10 bases between. The CDR3 length is 13 residues.

This rearrangement joins TRBV5-1 to TRBJ2-1; D gene uncertain. Specimen: blood. The clonotype originates from a man aged 25-45 years with Graves' hyperthyroidism that later progressed to Graves' ophthalmopathy. The CDR3 is CASRDDSYNEQFF. CDR3 DNA sequence: TGCGCCAGCAGAGATGATTCGTACAATGAGCAGTTCTTC.